A selection of T cell receptor beta chains follows, all from one sample in a study of immune evolution from preneoplasia to lung adenocarcinoma. Data came from immunoSEQ multiplex PCR; TCRdb stores just in-frame clones and leaves some out. The data contain tens of thousands of clones, less than 85% of them singletons. Sample: FFPE invasive lung adenocarcinoma tissue. The receptors stem from a person aged 55 to 75 with lung adenocarcinoma. Both conserved end residues are part of each CDR3. D genes are given only for firm matches. A row's size may be missing; if present it is once, few, many or a size class.

TRBD1 | TRBJ1-1 | . | TRBV2 | CASDGQGYTEAFF | TGTGCCAGCGATGGACAGGGGTATACTGAAGCTTTCTTT
. | TRBJ2-7 | . | TRBV7-9 | CASSLWDQLSLSYEQYF | TGTGCCAGCAGCCTATGGGATCAGCTCTCCCTCTCCTACGAGCAGTACTTC
. | TRBJ2-3 | few | TRBV2 | CASRTGTTSTDTQYF | TGTGCCAGCAGGACCGGGACAACTAGCACAGATACGCAGTATTTT
. | TRBJ2-5 | . | TRBV19 | CASSPLIQETQYF | TGTGCCAGTAGTCCCCTAATTCAAGAGACCCAGTACTTC
. | TRBJ2-7 | . | TRBV21-1 | CASSTQPYSGLRYEQYF | TGTGCCAGCAGCACCCAACCTTACTCGGGACTTAGGTACGAGCAGTACTTC
TRBD1 | TRBJ2-1 | . | TRBV5-1 | CASSFGAQGYNEQFF | TGCGCCAGCAGCTTCGGTGCACAGGGGTACAATGAGCAGTTCTTC
TRBD2 | TRBJ2-2 | . | TRBV5-1 | CASSTTSANTGELFF | TGCGCCAGCAGCACTACTAGCGCGAACACCGGGGAGCTGTTTTTT
TRBD1 | TRBJ1-4 | . | TRBV6-7 | CGGSYAGTEVNEKLFF | TGTGGGGGCAGTTATGCCGGGACAGAGGTCAATGAAAAACTGTTTTTT
. | TRBJ1-1 | many | TRBV6-5 | CASSSRNTEAFF | TGTGCCAGCAGTTCTCGGAACACTGAAGCTTTCTTT
. | TRBJ1-1 | . | TRBV7-9 | CASSLGENTEAFF | TGTGCCAGCAGCTTAGGGGAGAACACTGAAGCTTTCTTT
. | TRBJ2-2 | . | TRBV7-3 | CASSLYSRGNTGELFF | TGTGCCAGCAGCCTTTACAGCAGGGGGAACACCGGGGAGCTGTTTTTT
TRBD1 | TRBJ2-7 | . | TRBV7-9 | CASSYATGIKYEQYF | TGTGCCAGCAGTTACGCGACAGGGATTAAATACGAGCAGTACTTC
. | TRBJ1-2 | . | TRBV5-1 | CASSPDRPHRSTF | TGCGCCAGCAGCCCGGACCGACCCCACAGGAGCACCTTC
TRBD1 | TRBJ2-5 | . | TRBV5-6 | CASSRTGGGETQYF | TGTGCCAGCAGCCGTACAGGGGGCGGGGAGACCCAGTACTTC
TRBD2 | TRBJ2-7 | once | TRBV28 | CASIRTSPPYEQYF | TGTGCCAGCATCCGGACTAGTCCCCCCTACGAGCAGTACTTC
. | TRBJ2-7 | . | TRBV5-4 | CASSLDTYEQYF | TGTGCCAGCAGCTTGGATACCTACGAGCAGTACTTC
TRBD1 | TRBJ2-2 | . | TRBV5-1 | CASSTGQSTGELFF | TGCGCCAGCAGCACGGGACAGAGCACCGGGGAGCTGTTTTTT
TRBD2 | TRBJ2-7 | . | TRBV2 | CAGRDYLSEQYF | TGTGCCGGCCGGGACTACCTCTCGGAGCAGTACTTC
TRBD2 | TRBJ2-1 | . | TRBV29-1 | CSGGSRLAGVDEQFF | TGCAGCGGTGGGTCTAGGCTAGCGGGAGTTGATGAGCAGTTCTTC
. | TRBJ2-7 | . | TRBV7-2 | CASSLQNYEQYF | TGTGCCAGCAGCTTACAAAACTACGAGCAGTACTTC
TRBD1 | TRBJ2-7 | . | TRBV5-6 | CASSSTGTGTYEQYF | TGTGCCAGCAGTTCCACCGGGACAGGAACCTACGAGCAGTACTTC
TRBD1 | TRBJ1-1 | . | TRBV28 | CASSRDRVTEAFF | TGTGCCAGCAGTCGGGACAGGGTAACTGAAGCTTTCTTT
. | TRBJ2-7 | . | TRBV6-6 | CASTLGRNYEQYF | TGTGCCAGCACGTTGGGGCGCAACTACGAGCAGTACTTC
. | TRBJ1-3 | . | TRBV28 | CASSLAYTIYF | TGTGCCAGCAGTTTGGCTTACACCATATATTTT
. | TRBJ2-1 | . | TRBV5-1 | CASSPRGDLYNEQFF | TGCGCCAGCAGCCCCAGAGGGGATTTGTACAATGAGCAGTTCTTC
. | TRBJ2-2 | . | TRBV5-1 | CASSLVAGSRELFF | TGCGCCAGCAGCTTGGTAGCAGGGTCGCGGGAGCTGTTTTTT
TRBD2 | TRBJ2-1 | . | TRBV6-4 | CASSPLAGEYNEQFF | TGTGCCAGCAGTCCCCTAGCGGGAGAGTACAATGAGCAGTTCTTC
. | TRBJ1-1 | . | TRBV5-1 | CASSLMQNTEAFF | TGCGCCAGCAGCCTAATGCAGAACACTGAAGCTTTCTTT
TRBD2 | TRBJ2-1 | . | TRBV20-1 | CSAESGKLQFF | TGCAGTGCCGAGAGCGGGAAGCTACAGTTCTTC
. | TRBJ1-4 | few | TRBV5-5 | CASSRSGRPDEKLFF | TGTGCCAGCAGCCGCAGTGGCAGGCCCGATGAAAAACTGTTTTTT
TRBD2 | TRBJ2-1 | . | TRBV11-3 | CASSLGGVAGGSYNEQFF | TGTGCCAGCAGCTTAGGGGGAGTAGCGGGAGGTTCCTACAATGAGCAGTTCTTC
. | TRBJ1-1 | . | TRBV28 | CASSLTGHQGEAFF | TGTGCCAGCAGCCTCACAGGTCACCAGGGAGAAGCTTTCTTT
TRBD1 | TRBJ2-1 | . | TRBV4-1 | CASSHGRTGTGGHEQFF | TGCGCCAGCAGCCACGGGAGAACCGGGACAGGGGGCCATGAGCAGTTCTTC
. | TRBJ2-1 | . | TRBV10-3 | CAISEAQDYNEQFF | TGTGCCATCAGTGAGGCACAGGACTACAATGAGCAGTTCTTC
TRBD1 | TRBJ1-2 | . | TRBV28 | CASSLWGGQGYTF | TGTGCCAGCAGTTTATGGGGGGGACAGGGCTACACCTTC
TRBD2 | TRBJ2-3 | . | TRBV5-8 | CASSPGLAVRDTQYF | TGTGCCAGCAGCCCTGGACTAGCCGTCAGAGATACGCAGTATTTT
. | TRBJ1-5 | . | TRBV4-1 | CASSQEIRQPQHF | TGCGCCAGCAGCCAAGAGATACGGCAGCCCCAGCATTTT
. | TRBJ2-1 | . | TRBV30 | CAFRGLRTYNEQFF | TGTGCCTTTAGGGGTCTCAGAACCTACAATGAGCAGTTCTTC
TRBD2 | TRBJ2-1 | . | TRBV7-9 | CASSPPGAGVEQFF | TGTGCCAGCAGCCCGCCGGGCGCGGGAGTTGAGCAGTTCTTC
. | TRBJ1-2 | . | TRBV28 | CASSPLGPVYGYTF | TGTGCCAGCAGCCCCCTTGGCCCCGTTTATGGCTACACCTTC
. | TRBJ1-5 | once | TRBV6-5 | CASRGAQGQPQHF | TGTGCCAGCAGGGGGGCGCAGGGTCAGCCCCAGCATTTT
TRBD1 | TRBJ2-3 | . | TRBV7-9 | CASSSGQAGVDTQYF | TGTGCCAGCAGCTCCGGACAGGCCGGGGTAGATACGCAGTATTTT